Described below is a single T cell receptor (beta chain) sequence and its context. Its specificity is not known. The sample originates from a study of T cell responses to AZD1222 COVID-19 vaccine. Study-wide background: Pooled together were second doses at about 4 or about 12 weeks. General study points: At 160-218 and 743-854, vaccine-associated CD4 TCRs were dominant, and they spanned spike.

Sequenced by immunoSEQ multiplex PCR; TCRdb stores in-frame clones only, minus some. Of 100,000 or so clones in the sample, around nine tenths were seen once. The CDR3 is made up of 13 amino acids. Trimming removed 4 bases at V and 6 bases at J, with 11 bases between. Germline loops: CDR1 SGHRS, CDR2 YFSETQ. The chain carries TRBV5-1 and TRBJ1-5; D not resolved. This sequence was found in an adult in good health. Sequenced material: peripheral blood, taken on day 0 of AZD1222 vaccination. CDR3 nucleotide sequence: TGCGCCAGCAGCGCGAGGGAGGGTCAGCCCCAGCATTTT. Protein sequence: CASSAREGQPQHF.